Below, 15 T cell receptor beta chains from the same sample are listed, as sequenced in a study of regulatory dendritic cells for organ transplantation. Assay: immunoSEQ multiplex PCR; the TCRdb copy retains only in-frame clones and omits some. The sample includes roughly 4,200 clones, roughly 70% of them seen just once. Sorted subsets were CFSE-labeled and cultured approximately 5 days with allogeneic dendritic cells. These receptors have no identified antigens. The sample taken for sequencing was memory CD8+ T cells from blood cultured with dendritic cells. The subset denotes: CD45RO+ memory T cells. Every receptor here comes from a human donor in good health.

Comment on this clone: A much more abundant neighbour one base away suggests this may be a read error. Other DNA sequences within the sample encode an identical CDR3. J is TRBJ1-1 and V is TRBV7-9; TRBD1 matches 7 bases. Germline lookup yields CDR1 SEHNR and CDR2 FQNEAQ (reference sequence). V lost 5 bases, J lost 7 bases, and 4 bases stayed unmatched. CDR3 length: 12 residues. CDR3 in DNA: TGTGCCAGCAGCGGAACAGGGGTTGAAGCTTTCTTT. Residues: CASSGTGVEAFF.

The chain uses TRBV9 and TRBJ1-4, with a possible D match to TRBD1 (5 bases). The V end lost 0 bases, the J end lost 10 bases, and 16 bases lay between the germline ends. Germline V lookup: CDR1 SGDLS, CDR2 YYNGEE. This CDR3 comprises 15 residues. The CDR3 DNA follows: TGTGCCAGCAGCGTAGAAAGAAACAGGAAGGGAAAACTGTTTTTT. Residues: CASSVERNRKGKLFF.

The V gene is TRBV28, the J gene TRBJ1-5; no reliable D call. This CDR3 has 12 residues. V dropped 3 bases and J dropped 4 bases, with 4 bases sitting between them. Germline V CDR1 and CDR2: MDHEN, SYDVKM. The CDR3 here is CASSFPNQPQHF. The CDR3 DNA is TGTGCCAGCAGTTTCCCAAATCAGCCCCAGCATTTT.

The chain recombines TRBV6-5 with TRBJ1-2; no firm D call. CDR3 length equals 14 residues. Germline V CDR1 and CDR2: MNHEY, SVGAGI. The V end was cut by 5 bases, the J end by 3 bases, with 13 bases between. CDR3 DNA sequence: TGTGCCAGCAGTCCCTCTTTTGGGGACTATGGCTACACCTTC. Protein product: CASSPSFGDYGYTF.

A word on this clone: This likely traces to a read error, being one base from a far larger clone. V usage is TRBV1 and J usage is TRBJ2-7; the table calls TRBD1, which could not be checked here. TRBV1 is described as a pseudogene. This CDR3 region has 15 residues. This chain's CDR3 is CTSSQVGAGEHEQYF. The CDR3 DNA reads as TGCACCAGCAGCCAAGTAGGAGCAGGGGAACACGAGCAGTACTTC.

V usage is TRBV27 and J usage is TRBJ2-1, with D possibly TRBD1 on 6 matching bases. Germline values: CDR1 MNHEY, CDR2 SMNVEV (reference sequence). Trimming removed 5 bases from V and 4 bases from J, with 15 bases in between. There are 15 residues in the CDR3. CDR3 nucleotide sequence: TGTGCCAGCAGTCCCCGACAGGTGCATTACAATGAGCAGTTCTTC. Amino acids: CASSPRQVHYNEQFF.

This chain links TRBV5-6 with TRBJ2-1, with D hard to call. CDR1 SGHDT and CDR2 YYEEEE come from the germline V gene. The V end lost 4 bases, the J end lost 5 bases, and 19 bases lay between the germline ends. This CDR3 spans 16 amino acids. The DNA of the CDR3 is TGTGCCAGCAGCCAAAACATGGCATGGGGTAACAATGAGCAGTTCTTC. Amino acid sequence: CASSQNMAWGNNEQFF.

The gene calls are TRBV27 and TRBJ2-3; D remains unclear. The CDR3 sequence is 13 residues long. Trimming left V 0 bases short and J 4 bases short, with 5 bases between. Germline CDR1 is MNHEY and CDR2 is SMNVEV (reference sequence). CDR3 sequence: CASSLSFSDTQYF. The CDR3 DNA reads as TGTGCCAGCAGTTTATCTTTCTCAGATACGCAGTATTTT.

The rearrangement uses TRBV28 and TRBJ2-3; D is possibly TRBD1 or TRBD2 (5 bases each). V was trimmed by 6 bases and J by 4 bases, leaving 23 bases between them. CDR1 and CDR2 (germline): MDHEN, SYDVKM. CDR3 size: 17 residues. Here the CDR3 reads CASRSNRRVWGPDTQYF. Here the CDR3 DNA reads TGTGCCAGCAGATCAAATAGGCGGGTGTGGGGACCAGATACGCAGTATTTT.

This sequence joins TRBV7-3 and TRBJ2-7; the D call may be TRBD1 or TRBD2 (5 bases each). CDR1 is SGHTA, CDR2 FQGTGA, per germline. This CDR3 has 18 residues. Deletions cut 5 bases from V and 5 bases from J, with 28 bases between. CDR3: CASSEGVAGPSNPHEQYF. In DNA, the CDR3 is TGTGCCAGCAGCGAAGGGGTCGCGGGTCCTTCAAACCCCCACGAGCAGTACTTC. The complete variable domain, with remaining parts taken from reference TRBV7-3 and TRBJ2-7, reads GAGVSQTPSNKVTEKGKYVELRCDPISGHTALYWYRQSLGQGPEFLIYFQGTGAADDSGLPNDRFFAVRPEGSVSTLKIQRTERGDSAVYLCASSEGVAGPSNPHEQYFGPGTRLTVT.

The rearrangement joins TRBV9 to TRBJ1-2; D is uncertain. Between the trimmed V and J ends, which lost 0 bases and 4 bases, there was a span of 16 bases. The CDR3 has 16 residues. Per the germline V gene, CDR1 is SGDLS and CDR2 is YYNGEE. Here the CDR3 reads CASSVDVGRAGYGYTF. The CDR3, as DNA: TGTGCCAGCAGCGTAGACGTTGGTCGAGCGGGCTATGGCTACACCTTC.

V is TRBV6-6 and J is TRBJ2-1, with TRBD2 matching over 10 bases. V gave up 7 bases and J gave up 4 bases; unmatched junction bases: 7. This CDR3 is built from 15 residues. Germline V gives CDR1 MNHNY, CDR2 SVGAGI (reference sequence). The CDR3 DNA reads TGTGCCAGCATCGCCCATAGCGGGGGGTACAATGAGCAGTTCTTC. This sequence encodes CASIAHSGGYNEQFF.

V is TRBV28 and J is TRBJ2-6; 12 positions match TRBD1. The CDR3 totals 17 residues. CDR1 and CDR2 from the germline V gene are MDHEN and SYDVKM. The J segment lost 6 bases and the V segment lost 4 bases, leaving 7 bases of the junction unmatched. The CDR3 protein is CASSSGTGGPMANVLTF. The CDR3 region has the DNA TGTGCCAGCAGTTCCGGGACAGGGGGCCCAATGGCCAACGTCCTGACTTTC.

The chain uses TRBV2 and TRBJ1-2; no definite D call. Trimming removed 7 bases from V and 8 bases from J, with 17 bases in between. The CDR3 runs to 13 residues. Germline V lookup: CDR1 SNHLY, CDR2 FYNNEI. The CDR3 protein is CASIVQLELGYTF. In DNA form, the CDR3 reads TGTGCCAGCATAGTACAACTTGAATTAGGCTACACCTTC.

This clone was recorded a few times. This chain links TRBV4-2 with TRBJ2-1; D is uncertain. In germline, CDR1 is LGHNA, CDR2 YNFKEQ. V was clipped by 1 base and J by 7 bases, with 8 bases between them. CDR3 length equals 13 residues. DNA for the CDR3: TGTGCCAGCAGCCAAGTTGCGAAGAATGAGCAGTTCTTC. Protein product: CASSQVAKNEQFF.